The clone carrying this TCR beta chain has only a few counts. Its antigen remains unidentified. Constant-segment-primed 5'RACE gave TCR alpha and TCR beta cDNA libraries with sample barcodes and UMIs. TCRdb called the 5' RACE reads again in MiXCR, with one record for every CDR3 protein. The sample lists approximately 350,000 distinct CDR3 sequences, about an eighth occurring once. The sample is drawn from a study of T-cell memory formation after mild COVID-19. Study-wide background: In these data, TCR clusters were largely donor specific. Points from the study as a whole: Researchers report contracting CD4+ clones mostly in CM and EM, with CD8+ clones in EMRA. Prior to infection, memory already included some responding clones, suggesting cross-reactive memory joined.

The V end lost 5 bases, the J end lost 0 bases, and 8 bases lay between the germline ends. The length of the CDR3 is 14 residues. Germline CDR1 is SGHRS and CDR2 is YFSETQ. The TCR comes from a man between 18 and 29 years old who had mild COVID-19 (a few samples of this study predate the infection). Cell type and time point are not known. Sequenced input: PBMCs or a T cell subset sorted from them (not recorded which). The chain links TRBV5-1 to TRBJ2-2; D gene unclear. DNA for the CDR3: TGCGCCAGCAGAACCGCGACGAACACCGGGGAGCTGTTTTTT. Its translation: CASRTATNTGELFF.